A single sample gave rise to the 10 T cell receptor beta chains below, sequenced in a study of T-cell memory formation after mild COVID-19. TCRdb used MiXCR to reprocess the 5' RACE reads, holding one entry per CDR3 protein. Of under 300,000 distinct CDR3 sequences listed, approximately 7.6% are singletons. Material: PBMCs or a T cell subset sorted from them (not recorded which). These receptors were collected from a man between 18 and 35 years old who had mild COVID-19 (a few samples of this study predate the infection). Cell type and time point are not known.

This clonotype was detected many times. The chain uses TRBV20-1 and TRBJ2-7; D is uncertain. The CDR3 runs 11 residues. CDR1 DFQATT and CDR2 SNEGSKA come from the germline V gene (reference sequence). Trimming removed 0 bases at V and 3 bases at J, with 3 bases between. In nucleotides, the CDR3 is TGCAGTGCTAGAGAGGACTACGAGCAGTACTTC. This translates into CSAREDYEQYF.

This clonotype was seen a few times. The chain links TRBV5-6 to TRBJ2-6; D gene ambiguous. The CDR3 is made up of 17 amino acids. Germline V CDR1 and CDR2: SGHDT, YYEEEE. V was clipped by 4 bases and J by 2 bases, with 16 bases between them. The CDR3 sequence is CASSPYGTDAGANVLTF. CDR3 nucleotides: TGTGCCAGCAGCCCATATGGCACCGATGCTGGGGCCAACGTCCTGACTTTC.

This clonotype was found many times. V is TRBV5-1 and J is TRBJ2-2, with 9 bases lining up with TRBD1. The CDR3 contains 15 residues. V shed 1 base, J shed 5 bases, and the junction held 3 bases outside the gene matches. Germline V gene sequence: CDR1 SGHRS, CDR2 YFSETQ. For the CDR3, the DNA is TGCGCCAGCAGCTTGATGGGACAGGGAACCGGGGAGCTGTTTTTT. Encoded protein: CASSLMGQGTGELFF.

This clonotype was counted many times. The chain links TRBV7-7 to TRBJ2-3, with 7 bases identical to TRBD2. This CDR3 spans 12 amino acids. Germline trimming cut 5 bases from V and 7 bases from J; bases unmatched to any gene: 3. CDR1 is SSHAT, CDR2 FNYEAQ, per germline (reference sequence). The CDR3 reads CASSPGGYTQYF. CDR3 bases: TGTGCCAGCAGCCCGGGGGGTTATACGCAGTATTTT.

The gene calls are TRBV9 and TRBJ1-3; no clear D. The CDR3 covers 16 residues. The germline V gene has CDR1 SGDLS and CDR2 YYNGEE. V was trimmed by 0 bases and J by 3 bases, leaving 13 bases between them. Here the CDR3 DNA reads TGTGCCAGCAGCGTAGACCCCAACAGCATTGGAAACACCATATATTTT. Translation: CASSVDPNSIGNTIYF.

This clonotype has a count of ten or more. The V call is TRBV7-2, the J call TRBJ2-7; 8 nucleotides align to TRBD2. The V gene end was trimmed by 3 bases and the J gene end by 3 bases; junction bases not matched to a gene: 1. CDR3 size: 13 residues. Looked up from germline, CDR1 is SGHTA and CDR2 is FQGNSA. The CDR3 loop is CASSFLAGYEQYF. The CDR3 DNA follows: TGTGCCAGCAGCTTCCTAGCGGGCTACGAGCAGTACTTC.

Written as DNA, the CDR3 is TGTGCCAGCAGTTCCCCCGGAGGTCCCGACGAGCAGTACTTC. Protein: CASSSPGGPDEQYF. The rearrangement uses TRBV28 and TRBJ2-7; D possibly corresponds to TRBD2 (5 bases). This CDR3 comprises 14 residues. The V gene lost 4 bases and the J gene lost 5 bases, with 15 bases spanning the gap. Germline V CDR1 and CDR2: MDHEN, SYDVKM. The full variable domain, its missing parts supplied by reference TRBV28 and TRBJ2-7, is DVKVTQSSRYLVKRTGEKVFLECVQDMDHENMFWYRQDPGLGLRLIYFSYDVKMKEKGDIPEGYSVSREKKERFSLILESASTNQTSMYLCASSSPGGPDEQYFGPGTRLTVT.

This clonotype was recorded many times. The chain carries TRBV7-9 and TRBJ1-4, with unresolved D. Germline-derived CDR1 and CDR2 are SEHNR and FQNEAQ (reference sequence). The CDR3 contains 14 residues. V was shortened by 7 bases and J by 4 bases, with 13 bases between the two germline ends. For the CDR3, the DNA is TGTGCCAGCACCACCCTTAAGGGTAATGAAAAACTGTTTTTT. Translation gives CASTTLKGNEKLFF. The full variable domain, rest sourced from reference TRBV7-9 and TRBJ1-4, is DTGVSQNPRHKITKRGQNVTFRCDPISEHNRLYWYRQTLGQGPEFLTYFQNEAQLEKSRLLSDRFSAERPKGSFSTLEIQRTEQGDSAMYLCASTTLKGNEKLFFGSGTQLSVL.

The chain couples TRBV12-3 or TRBV12-4 to TRBJ1-6; TRBD1 matches 7 bases. This CDR3 contains 14 residues. The J segment lost 7 bases and the V segment lost 6 bases, leaving 6 bases of the junction unmatched. CDR3 sequence: CASSQGQRNSPLHF. In nucleotides, the CDR3 is TGTGCCAGCAGCCAGGGACAGAGGAATTCACCCCTCCACTTT.

This clonotype was seen repeatedly, ten times or more. The rearrangement links TRBV6-2 or TRBV6-3 to TRBJ1-5; the match to TRBD1 covers 9 bases. Germline V lookup: CDR1 MNHEY, CDR2 SVGEGT. The CDR3 is made up of 15 amino acids. J gave up 11 bases and V 6 bases, and 14 bases lay outside the gene matches. CDR3 coding DNA: TGTGCCAGCAGGTCTCCCGGGACAGGGCAATCAGCCCAGCATTTT. Its protein is CASRSPGTGQSAQHF.